One and the same sample provided the 7 T cell receptor beta chains below, sequenced in a study of blood T cell repertoires in COVID-19. The data were produced by immunoSEQ multiplex PCR, yet TCRdb's version contains in-frame clones alone and is incomplete. Of about 140,000 clones listed, roughly four fifths are singletons. The source material was peripheral blood. The receptors were sampled from a human donor in a cohort sampled during active COVID-19.

The chain joins TRBV5-1 to TRBJ1-4; D gene ambiguous. In germline, CDR1 is SGHRS, CDR2 YFSETQ. V was clipped by 0 bases and J by 6 bases, with 9 bases between them. The CDR3 length is 14 residues. The CDR3 reads CASSLEYGDEKLFF. CDR3 in DNA: TGCGCCAGCAGCTTGGAATACGGGGATGAAAAACTGTTTTTT.

J is TRBJ2-3 and V is TRBV1; the D call in the table, TRBD2, was not verified against the DNA. TRBV1 is a listed pseudogene. The CDR3 covers 18 residues. The chain's CDR3 is CTSSQDYSGGEKTDTQYF. The CDR3 bases are TGCACCAGCAGCCAAGATTACAGCGGGGGGGAAAAGACAGATACGCAGTATTTT.

The J gene is TRBJ2-2, the V gene TRBV2; the D is unclear. The CDR3 spans 15 residues. Germline V lookup: CDR1 SNHLY, CDR2 FYNNEI. V lost 5 bases to trimming and J lost 2 bases, with 12 bases between them. CDR3: CASSPVRVNTGELFF. Here the CDR3 DNA reads TGTGCCAGCAGTCCAGTCCGTGTAAACACCGGGGAGCTGTTTTTT.

The chain combines TRBV5-6 with TRBJ1-1; 8 nucleotides line up with TRBD1. V dropped 5 bases and J dropped 6; count of bases not matched to a gene: 12. This CDR3 comprises 15 residues. Per the germline V gene, CDR1 is SGHDT and CDR2 is YYEEEE. Here the CDR3 DNA reads TGTGCCAGCAGTCGTAAGGACAGGGATTTCTCTGAAGCTTTCTTT. It translates to CASSRKDRDFSEAFF. Filled out from reference TRBV5-6 and TRBJ1-1, the complete variable domain reads DAGVTQSPTHLIKTRGQQVTLRCSPKSGHDTVSWYQQALGQGPQFIFQYYEEEERQRGNFPDRFSGHQFPNYSSELNVNALLLGDSALYLCASSRKDRDFSEAFFGQGTRLTVV.

The chain links TRBV27 to TRBJ1-6; the D is unclear. With 3 bases removed from V and 7 bases from J, the gap between germline ends came to 13 bases. CDR1 is MNHEY, CDR2 SMNVEV, per germline (reference sequence). This CDR3 contains 15 residues. The CDR3 loop is CASSFVLTGNSPLHF. The CDR3 nucleotides are TGTGCCAGCAGTTTCGTCTTGACCGGGAATTCACCCCTCCACTTT.

The genes are TRBV3-1 (or the pseudogene TRBV3-2) and TRBJ2-1; TRBD2 agrees at 12 bases. Germline lookup yields CDR1 LGHDT and CDR2 YNNKEL (reference sequence). Trimming removed 2 bases from V and 2 bases from J; junction bases left unmatched: 13. The CDR3 sequence is 20 residues long. The CDR3, as DNA: TGTGCCAGCAGCCAATTCGCTAGCGGGGGGGCGGGAGGAGCCTACAATGAGCAGTTCTTC. This codes for CASSQFASGGAGGAYNEQFF.

The rearrangement uses TRBV7-9 and TRBJ2-1; TRBD1 matches 7 bases. From germline, CDR1 is SEHNR and CDR2 FQNEAQ (reference sequence). V was pared by 5 bases and J by 4 bases, with 8 bases of the junction left unmatched. The CDR3 covers 15 residues. The CDR3 sequence: CASSPTGTAYNEQFF. CDR3 coding DNA: TGTGCCAGCAGCCCAACCGGGACAGCTTACAATGAGCAGTTCTTC. Filled out from reference TRBV7-9 and TRBJ2-1, the complete variable domain reads DTGVSQNPRHKITKRGQNVTFRCDPISEHNRLYWYRQTLGQGPEFLTYFQNEAQLEKSRLLSDRFSAERPKGSFSTLEIQRTEQGDSAMYLCASSPTGTAYNEQFFGPGTRLTVL.